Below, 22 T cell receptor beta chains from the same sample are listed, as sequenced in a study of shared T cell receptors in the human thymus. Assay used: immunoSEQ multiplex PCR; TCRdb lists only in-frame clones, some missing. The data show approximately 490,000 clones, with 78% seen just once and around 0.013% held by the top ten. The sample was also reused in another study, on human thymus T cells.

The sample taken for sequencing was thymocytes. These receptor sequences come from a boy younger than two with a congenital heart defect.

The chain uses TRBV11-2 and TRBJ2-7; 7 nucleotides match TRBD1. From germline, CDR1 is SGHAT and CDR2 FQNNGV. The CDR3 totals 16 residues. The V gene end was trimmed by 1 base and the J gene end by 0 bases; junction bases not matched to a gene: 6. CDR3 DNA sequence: TGTGCCAGCAGCTTAGGGACAGGACCCCCCTCCTACGAGCAGTACTTC. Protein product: CASSLGTGPPSYEQYF.

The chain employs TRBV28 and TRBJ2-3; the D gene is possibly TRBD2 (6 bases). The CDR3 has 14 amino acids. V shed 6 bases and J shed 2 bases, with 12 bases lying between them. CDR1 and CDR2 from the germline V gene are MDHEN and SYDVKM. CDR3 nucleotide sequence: TGTGCCAGCAGACGTATGGACTACACAGATACGCAGTATTTT. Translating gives CASRRMDYTDTQYF.

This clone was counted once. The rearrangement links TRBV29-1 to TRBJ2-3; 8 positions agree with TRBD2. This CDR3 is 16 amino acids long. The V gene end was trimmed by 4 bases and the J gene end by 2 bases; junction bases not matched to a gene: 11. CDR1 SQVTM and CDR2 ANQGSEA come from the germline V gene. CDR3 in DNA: TGCAGCGTTGGTAGGACTAGCTTCGAGCCCACAGATACGCAGTATTTT. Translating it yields CSVGRTSFEPTDTQYF.

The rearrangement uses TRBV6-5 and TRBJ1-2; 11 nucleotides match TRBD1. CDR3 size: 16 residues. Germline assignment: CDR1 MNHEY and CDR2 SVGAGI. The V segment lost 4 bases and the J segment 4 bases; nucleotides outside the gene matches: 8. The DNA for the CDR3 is TGTGCCAGCAGTTCGGACAGGGGGCATAAAGGCTATGGCTACACCTTC. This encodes CASSSDRGHKGYGYTF.

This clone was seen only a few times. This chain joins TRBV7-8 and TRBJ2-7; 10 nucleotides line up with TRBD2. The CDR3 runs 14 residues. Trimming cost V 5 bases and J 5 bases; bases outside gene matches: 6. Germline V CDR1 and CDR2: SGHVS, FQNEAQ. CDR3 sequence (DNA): TGTGCCAGCAGCCCTAGCGGGAGCCTTCACGAGCAGTACTTC. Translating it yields CASSPSGSLHEQYF.

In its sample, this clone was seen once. The CDR3 here is CASSLPGGSFPDTQYF. The CDR3 DNA reads TGTGCCAGCAGCTTGCCTGGCGGGAGTTTCCCAGATACGCAGTATTTT. The chain joins TRBV5-5 to TRBJ2-3; 7 nucleotides line up with TRBD2. The CDR3 sequence is 16 residues long. V lost 1 base, J lost 4 bases, and 9 bases stayed unmatched. The V gene's germline CDR1 is SGHKS and CDR2 YYEKEE (reference sequence).

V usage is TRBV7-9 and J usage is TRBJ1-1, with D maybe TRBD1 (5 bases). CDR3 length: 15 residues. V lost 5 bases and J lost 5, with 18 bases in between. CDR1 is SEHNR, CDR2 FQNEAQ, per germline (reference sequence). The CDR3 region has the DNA TGTGCCAGCAGCCTCCCACCCCCAGGGCGGACTGAAGCTTTCTTT. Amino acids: CASSLPPPGRTEAFF.

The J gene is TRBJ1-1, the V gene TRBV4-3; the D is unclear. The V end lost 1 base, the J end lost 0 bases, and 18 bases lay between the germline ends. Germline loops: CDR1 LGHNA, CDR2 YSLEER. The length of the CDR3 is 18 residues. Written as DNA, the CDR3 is TGCGCCAGCAGCCAAGTAAAGAAGGAGGGTATTGTGAACACTGAAGCTTTCTTT. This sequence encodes CASSQVKKEGIVNTEAFF.

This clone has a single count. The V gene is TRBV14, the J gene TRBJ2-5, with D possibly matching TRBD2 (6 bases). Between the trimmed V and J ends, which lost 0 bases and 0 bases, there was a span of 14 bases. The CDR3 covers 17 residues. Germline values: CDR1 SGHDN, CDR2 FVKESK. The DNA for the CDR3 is TGTGCCAGCAGCCAAGAGCGGGACGGAGGGTACCAAGAGACCCAGTACTTC. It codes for CASSQERDGGYQETQYF.

The DNA of the CDR3 is TGTGCCAGCAGCTTAGGGGGCCCGGAAGACGAGCAGTACTTC. Its protein is CASSLGGPEDEQYF. J is TRBJ2-7 and V is TRBV11-2; D might be TRBD1 (5 bases). Germline V CDR1 and CDR2: SGHAT, FQNNGV. Trimming left V 1 base short and J 5 bases short, with 12 bases between. This CDR3 comprises 14 residues. The full variable domain, in which reference TRBV11-2 and TRBJ2-7 provide the parts outside the CDR3, is EAGVAQSPRYKIIEKRQSVAFWCNPISGHATLYWYQQILGQGPKLLIQFQNNGVVDDSQLPKDRFSAERLKGVDSTLKIQPAKLEDSAVYLCASSLGGPEDEQYFGPGTRLTVT.

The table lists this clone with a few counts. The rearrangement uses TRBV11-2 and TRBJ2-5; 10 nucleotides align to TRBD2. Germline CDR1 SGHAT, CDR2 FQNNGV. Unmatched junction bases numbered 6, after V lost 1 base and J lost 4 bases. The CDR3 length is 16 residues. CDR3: CASSLVGASGRETQYF. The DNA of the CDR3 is TGTGCCAGCAGCTTAGTAGGCGCTAGCGGGAGAGAGACCCAGTACTTC. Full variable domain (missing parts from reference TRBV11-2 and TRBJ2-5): EAGVAQSPRYKIIEKRQSVAFWCNPISGHATLYWYQQILGQGPKLLIQFQNNGVVDDSQLPKDRFSAERLKGVDSTLKIQPAKLEDSAVYLCASSLVGASGRETQYFGPGTRLLVL.

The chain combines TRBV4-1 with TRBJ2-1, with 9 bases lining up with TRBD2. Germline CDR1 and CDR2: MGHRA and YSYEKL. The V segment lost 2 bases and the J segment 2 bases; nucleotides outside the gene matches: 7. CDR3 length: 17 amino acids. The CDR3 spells CASSQLAGKDTYNEQFF. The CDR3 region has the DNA TGCGCCAGCAGCCAACTAGCGGGGAAAGACACCTACAATGAGCAGTTCTTC.

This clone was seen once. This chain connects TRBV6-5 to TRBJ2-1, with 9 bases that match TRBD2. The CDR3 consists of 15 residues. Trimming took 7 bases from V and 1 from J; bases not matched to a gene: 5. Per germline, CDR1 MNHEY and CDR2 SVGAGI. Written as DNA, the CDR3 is TGTGCCAGCACCCACGGACTAGCGTCCTACAATGAGCAGTTCTTC. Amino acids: CASTHGLASYNEQFF.

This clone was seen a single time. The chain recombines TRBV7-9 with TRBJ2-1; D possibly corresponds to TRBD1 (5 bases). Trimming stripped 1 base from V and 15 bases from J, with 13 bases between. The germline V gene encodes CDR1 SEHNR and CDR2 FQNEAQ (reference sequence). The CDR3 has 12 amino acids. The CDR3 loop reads CASSLDRPGVFF. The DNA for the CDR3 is TGTGCCAGCAGCTTAGACAGGCCAGGAGTGTTCTTC.

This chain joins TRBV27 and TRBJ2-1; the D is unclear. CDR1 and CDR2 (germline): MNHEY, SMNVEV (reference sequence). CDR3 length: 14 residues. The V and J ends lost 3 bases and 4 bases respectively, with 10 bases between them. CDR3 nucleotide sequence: TGTGCCAGCAGTTTGGCGCAGGAATACAATGAGCAGTTCTTC. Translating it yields CASSLAQEYNEQFF.

CDR3 DNA sequence: TGTGCCAGCAGCCGTCCACGGGGAGCTTTCTTT. Translated: CASSRPRGAFF. The chain links TRBV7-9 to TRBJ1-1; no clear D. Germline V gene data show CDR1 as SEHNR and CDR2 as FQNEAQ (reference sequence). This CDR3 has 11 residues. Trimming cost V 5 bases and J 10 bases, with 11 bases left between them.

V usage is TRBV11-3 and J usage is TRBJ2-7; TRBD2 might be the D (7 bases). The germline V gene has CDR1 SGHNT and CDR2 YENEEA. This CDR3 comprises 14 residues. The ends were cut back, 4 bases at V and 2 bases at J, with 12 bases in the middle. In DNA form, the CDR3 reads TGTGCCAGCAGCTGGCCCGGGGGGCCCTACGAGCAGTACTTC. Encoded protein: CASSWPGGPYEQYF.

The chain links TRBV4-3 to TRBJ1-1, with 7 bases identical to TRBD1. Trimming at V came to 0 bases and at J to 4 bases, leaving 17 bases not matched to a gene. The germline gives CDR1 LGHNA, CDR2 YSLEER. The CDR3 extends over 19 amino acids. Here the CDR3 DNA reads TGCGCCAGCAGCCAAGATTTAGAACAGGGGCCTCTTCGGGGCACTGAAGCTTTCTTT. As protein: CASSQDLEQGPLRGTEAFF.

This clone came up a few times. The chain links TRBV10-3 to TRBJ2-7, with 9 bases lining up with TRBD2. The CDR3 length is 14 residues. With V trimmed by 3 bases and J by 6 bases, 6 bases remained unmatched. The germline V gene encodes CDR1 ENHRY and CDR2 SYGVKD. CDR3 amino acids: CAISEGLAGFEQYF. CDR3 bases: TGTGCCATCAGTGAAGGGCTAGCGGGATTCGAGCAGTACTTC.

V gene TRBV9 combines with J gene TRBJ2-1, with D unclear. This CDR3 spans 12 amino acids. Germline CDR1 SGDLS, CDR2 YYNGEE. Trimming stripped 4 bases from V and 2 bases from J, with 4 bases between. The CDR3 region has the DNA TGTGCCAGCAGCCCCACCTACAATGAGCAGTTCTTC. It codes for CASSPTYNEQFF.

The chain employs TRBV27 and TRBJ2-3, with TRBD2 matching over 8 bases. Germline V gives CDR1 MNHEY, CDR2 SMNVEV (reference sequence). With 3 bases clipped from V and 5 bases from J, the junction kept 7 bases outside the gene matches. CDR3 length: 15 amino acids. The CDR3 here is CASSLGGRLQDTQYF. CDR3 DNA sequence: TGTGCCAGCAGTTTGGGCGGGAGGCTTCAAGATACGCAGTATTTT.

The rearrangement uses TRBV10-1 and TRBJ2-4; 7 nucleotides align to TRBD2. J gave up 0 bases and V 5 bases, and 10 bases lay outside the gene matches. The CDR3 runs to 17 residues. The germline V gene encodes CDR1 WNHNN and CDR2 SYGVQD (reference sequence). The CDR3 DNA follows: TGCGCCAGCAGTCCCTTGGGAGGGCAACTAGCCAAAAACATTCAGTACTTC. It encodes CASSPLGGQLAKNIQYF.